The 13 T cell receptor beta chains in this list originate from one sample, sequenced in a study of a mutant IDH1 vaccine in newly diagnosed glioma. Time point indicated: week 35, safety follow-up. Each vaccine dose was 300 ug of mutant IDH1 20-mer peptide, with topical imiquimod. These TCRs are of unknown antigen specificity. The assay was immunoSEQ multiplex PCR, and TCRdb's table has in-frame clones only and misses some. The sample shows fewer than 70,000 clones, around 90% of them seen only once. Sequences were derived from PBMCs, sampled from a glioma patient whose treatment included an IDH1 peptide vaccine. The receptors originated from a man between 25 and 39 years old with glioma.

This chain links TRBV15 with TRBJ1-1, with a tentative D call TRBD1 (5 bases). The CDR3 loop spans 16 amino acids. Germline CDR1 and CDR2: LNHNV and YYDKDF (reference sequence). V was trimmed by 0 bases and J by 1 base, leaving 12 bases between them. The CDR3 DNA reads as TGTGCCACCAGCAGAGATCAGGGCAGGGCGAACACTGAAGCTTTCTTT. Its protein product is CATSRDQGRANTEAFF.

The chain couples TRBV6-5 to TRBJ2-2; D remains ambiguous. CDR1 and CDR2 from the germline V gene are MNHEY and SVGAGI. The CDR3 is made up of 15 amino acids. Between the trimmed V and J ends, which lost 10 bases and 6 bases, there was a span of 21 bases. This CDR3 reads CATLSTSVEPGELFF. CDR3 coding DNA: TGTGCCACCTTGTCGACCAGCGTCGAGCCCGGGGAGCTGTTTTTT.

The chain has TRBV9 and TRBJ2-3; D perhaps matches TRBD2 (5 bases). CDR1 is SGDLS, CDR2 YYNGEE, per germline. CDR3 size: 13 residues. With 7 bases removed from V and 2 bases from J, the gap between germline ends came to 11 bases. Here the CDR3 reads CASSRDHTDTQYF. In nucleotides, the CDR3 is TGTGCCAGCTCACGGGATCACACAGATACGCAGTATTTT. The full variable domain, completed using reference TRBV9 and TRBJ2-3, is DSGVTQTPKHLITATGQRVTLRCSPRSGDLSVYWYQQSLDQGLQFLIQYYNGEERAKGNILERFSAQQFPDLHSELNLSSLELGDSALYFCASSRDHTDTQYFGPGTRLTVL.

J is TRBJ1-6 and V is TRBV27; D is possibly TRBD1 (6 bases). CDR3 size: 13 residues. Trimming stripped 5 bases from V and 9 bases from J, with 11 bases between. The V gene's germline CDR1 is MNHEY and CDR2 SMNVEV (reference sequence). In DNA, the CDR3 is TGTGCCAGCAGTCAACAGGGAACTTCACCCCTCCACTTT. Its translation: CASSQQGTSPLHF.

The gene calls are TRBV5-1 and TRBJ2-1; 12 positions match TRBD2. The germline V gene has CDR1 SGHRS and CDR2 YFSETQ. The CDR3 extends over 16 amino acids. Losses at the gene ends were 1 base for V and 9 bases for J; bases not matched to a gene: 8. CDR3 loop: CASSLPPSGGAGEQFF. As DNA, the CDR3 is TGCGCCAGCAGCTTGCCCCCTAGCGGGGGGGCTGGTGAGCAGTTCTTC.

J is TRBJ2-1 and V is TRBV19, with 8 bases matching TRBD2. The V and J ends lost 7 bases and 3 bases, in that order; junction bases with no gene match: 8. The germline gives CDR1 LNHDA, CDR2 SQIVND (reference sequence). CDR3 length: 15 residues. CDR3 coding DNA: TGTGCCAGTACCTTTGCCCGGGGGGGCTACAATGAGCAGTTCTTC. Its translation: CASTFARGGYNEQFF.

This clone came up a few times. The chain carries TRBV9 and TRBJ1-2; a weak D match, TRBD1 (5 bases). CDR1 and CDR2 from the germline V gene are SGDLS and YYNGEE. The CDR3 loop spans 13 amino acids. The germline V and J ends were trimmed by 3 bases and 4 bases, with 10 bases remaining between them. The CDR3 loop is CASSDTGGYGYTF. DNA for the CDR3: TGTGCCAGCAGCGATACAGGTGGCTATGGCTACACCTTC.

The V gene is TRBV7-9, the J gene TRBJ2-2; D is ambiguous. CDR1 and CDR2 (germline): SEHNR, FQNEAQ (reference sequence). The CDR3 is 12 amino acids. V was clipped by 7 bases and J by 6 bases, with 9 bases between them. The CDR3 loop reads CASNPLAGELFF. As DNA, the CDR3 is TGTGCCAGCAACCCTCTAGCCGGGGAGCTGTTTTTT.

This chain uses TRBV2 with TRBJ2-1; 10 bases agree with TRBD2. Germline CDR1 reads SNHLY; CDR2 reads FYNNEI. The CDR3 loop spans 14 amino acids. J was trimmed by 12 bases and V by 3 bases; bases with no gene match: 8. CDR3 amino acids: CASSDGLAVVRQFF. DNA of the CDR3: TGTGCCAGCAGTGACGGACTAGCGGTCGTTAGGCAGTTCTTC.

A note on this clone: A junction end diverges from the germline sequence, so it may reflect a read error. The chain recombines TRBV9 with TRBJ2-5; 7 bases are a match to TRBD2. CDR1 and CDR2 (germline): SGDLS, YYNGEE. CDR3 length: 15 amino acids. DNA for the CDR3: TGTGCCAGCAGCGTTGAGGGCCTTGCGGGGGAGACCCGGTACTTC. Protein: CASSVEGLAGETRYF.

The chain is built from TRBV19 and TRBJ2-1; tentatively, D is TRBD1 or TRBD2 (5 bases each). The V and J ends lost 0 bases and 3 bases respectively, with 12 bases between them. CDR3 length: 16 amino acids. Germline assignment: CDR1 LNHDA and CDR2 SQIVND (reference sequence). The DNA for the CDR3 is TGTGCCAGTAGTATAGATGGGGCGGGCCACTACAATGAGCAGTTCTTC. This encodes CASSIDGAGHYNEQFF.

The chain couples TRBV2 to TRBJ2-1; D remains unclear. Per germline, CDR1 SNHLY and CDR2 FYNNEI. The CDR3 length is 10 residues. V lost 9 bases and J 10 bases, leaving 10 bases between the germline ends. CDR3 coding DNA: TGTGCCAGTTCAACTTGGGAGCAGTTCTTC. Amino acids: CASSTWEQFF.

The table lists this clone with a count of one. The V call is TRBV18, the J call TRBJ2-7; 13 bases agree with TRBD2. Germline assignment: CDR1 KGHSH and CDR2 LQKENI. The CDR3 consists of 15 residues. The trim removed 0 bases at V and 7 bases at J, leaving 3 bases unmatched. In nucleotides, the CDR3 is TGTGCCAGCTCACCACCGGGACTAGCGGGGTGGGAGCAGTACTTC. Its protein is CASSPPGLAGWEQYF. Drawing the rest from reference TRBV18 and TRBJ2-7, the complete variable domain is NAGVMQNPRHLVRRRGQEARLRCSPMKGHSHVYWYRQLPEEGLKFMVYLQKENIIDESGMPKERFSAEFPKEGPSILRIQQVVRGDSAAYFCASSPPGLAGWEQYFGPGTRLTVT.